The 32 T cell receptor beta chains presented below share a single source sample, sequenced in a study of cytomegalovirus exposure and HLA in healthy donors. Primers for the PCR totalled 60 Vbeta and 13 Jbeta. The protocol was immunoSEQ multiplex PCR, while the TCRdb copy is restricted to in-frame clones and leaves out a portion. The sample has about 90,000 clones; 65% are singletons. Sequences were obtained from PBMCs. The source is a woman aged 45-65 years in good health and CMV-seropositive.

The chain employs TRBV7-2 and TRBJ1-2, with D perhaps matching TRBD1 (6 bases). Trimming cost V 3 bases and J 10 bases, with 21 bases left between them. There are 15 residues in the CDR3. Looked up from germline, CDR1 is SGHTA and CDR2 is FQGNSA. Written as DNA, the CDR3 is TGTGCCAGCAGCTTGGATTCACAGGGAATGTCATACTACACCTTC. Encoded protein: CASSLDSQGMSYYTF.

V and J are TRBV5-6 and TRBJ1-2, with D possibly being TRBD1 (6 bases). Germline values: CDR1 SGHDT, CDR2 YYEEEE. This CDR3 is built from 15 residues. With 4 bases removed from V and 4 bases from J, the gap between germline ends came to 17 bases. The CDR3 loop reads CASSEGTRISYGYTF. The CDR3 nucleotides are TGTGCCAGCAGCGAAGGGACACGGATCAGCTATGGCTACACCTTC.

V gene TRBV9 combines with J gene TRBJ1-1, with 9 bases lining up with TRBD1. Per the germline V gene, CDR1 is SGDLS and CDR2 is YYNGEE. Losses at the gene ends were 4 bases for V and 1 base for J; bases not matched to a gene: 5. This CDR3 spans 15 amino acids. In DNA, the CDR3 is TGTGCCAGCAGCTCACAGGGACAGGGGAACACTGAAGCTTTCTTT. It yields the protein CASSSQGQGNTEAFF.

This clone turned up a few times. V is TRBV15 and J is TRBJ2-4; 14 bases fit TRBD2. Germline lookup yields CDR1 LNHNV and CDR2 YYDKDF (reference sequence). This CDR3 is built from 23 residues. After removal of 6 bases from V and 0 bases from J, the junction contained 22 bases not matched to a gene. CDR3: CATRRSTGLAGGTSEKAKNIQYF. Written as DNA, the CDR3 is TGTGCCACCAGGAGATCCACAGGACTAGCGGGGGGCACATCCGAGAAAGCCAAAAACATTCAGTACTTC. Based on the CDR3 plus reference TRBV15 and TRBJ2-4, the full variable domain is DAMVIQNPRYQVTQFGKPVTLSCSQTLNHNVMYWYQQKSSQAPKLLFHYYDKDFNNEADTPDNFQSRRPNTSFCFLDIRSPGLGDTAMYLCATRRSTGLAGGTSEKAKNIQYFGAGTRLSVL.

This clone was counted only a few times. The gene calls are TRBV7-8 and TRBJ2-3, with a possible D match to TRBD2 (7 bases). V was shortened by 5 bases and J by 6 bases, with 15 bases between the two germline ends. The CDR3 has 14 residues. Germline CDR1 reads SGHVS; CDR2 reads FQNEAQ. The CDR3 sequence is CASSVRAGADTQYF. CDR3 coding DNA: TGTGCCAGCAGCGTCCGGGCGGGGGCGGATACGCAGTATTTT.

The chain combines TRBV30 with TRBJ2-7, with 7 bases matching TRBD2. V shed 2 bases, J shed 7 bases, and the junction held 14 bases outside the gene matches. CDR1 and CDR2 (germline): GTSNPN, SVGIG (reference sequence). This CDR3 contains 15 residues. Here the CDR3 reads CAWSLGGTPMREQYF. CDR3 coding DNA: TGTGCCTGGAGTTTGGGGGGGACCCCCATGCGGGAGCAGTACTTC. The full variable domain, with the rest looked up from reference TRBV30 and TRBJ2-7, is SQTIHQWPATLVQPVGSPLSLECTVEGTSNPNLYWYRQAAGRGLQLLFYSVGIGQISSEVPQNLSASRPQDRQFILSSKKLLLSDSGFYLCAWSLGGTPMREQYFGPGTRLTVT.

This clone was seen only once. The CDR3 region has the DNA TGCGCCAGCAGCCAAGATCTATTTTCTGATCTTGGGACAGGGTTTGGGTACGAGCAGTACTTC. Protein sequence: CASSQDLFSDLGTGFGYEQYF. V usage is TRBV4-1 and J usage is TRBJ2-7, with TRBD1 matching over 9 bases. Per the germline V gene, CDR1 is MGHRA and CDR2 is YSYEKL. V gave up 0 bases and J gave up 4 bases; unmatched junction bases: 22. The CDR3 is 21 residues long.

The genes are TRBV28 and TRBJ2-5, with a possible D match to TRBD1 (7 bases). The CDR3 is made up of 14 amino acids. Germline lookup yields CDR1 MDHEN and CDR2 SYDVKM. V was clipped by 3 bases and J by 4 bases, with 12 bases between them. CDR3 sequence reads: CASSFHRGGETQYF. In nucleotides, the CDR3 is TGTGCCAGCAGTTTTCACAGGGGAGGAGAGACCCAGTACTTC.

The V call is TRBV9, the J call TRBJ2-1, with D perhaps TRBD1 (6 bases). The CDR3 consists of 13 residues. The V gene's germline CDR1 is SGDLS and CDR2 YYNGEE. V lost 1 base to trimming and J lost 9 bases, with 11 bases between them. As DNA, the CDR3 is TGTGCCAGCAGCGTAACAGGGTTGGGTGAGCAGTTCTTC. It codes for CASSVTGLGEQFF.

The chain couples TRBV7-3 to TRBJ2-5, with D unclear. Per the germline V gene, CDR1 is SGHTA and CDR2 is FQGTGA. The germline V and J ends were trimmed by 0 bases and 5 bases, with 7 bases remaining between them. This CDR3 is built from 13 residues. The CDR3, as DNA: TGTGCCAGCAGCTTAACGTTCGGGGAGACCCAGTACTTC. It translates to CASSLTFGETQYF. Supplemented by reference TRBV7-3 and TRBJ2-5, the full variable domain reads GAGVSQTPSNKVTEKGKYVELRCDPISGHTALYWYRQSLGQGPEFLIYFQGTGAADDSGLPNDRFFAVRPEGSVSTLKIQRTERGDSAVYLCASSLTFGETQYFGPGTRLLVL.

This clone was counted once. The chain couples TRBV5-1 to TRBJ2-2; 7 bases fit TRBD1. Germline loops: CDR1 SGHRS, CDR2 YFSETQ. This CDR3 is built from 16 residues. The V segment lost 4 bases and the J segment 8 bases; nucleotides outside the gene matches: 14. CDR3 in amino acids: CASSPIPGQSSGELFF. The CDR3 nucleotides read TGCGCCAGCAGCCCCATCCCGGGACAGTCGTCTGGGGAGCTGTTTTTT.

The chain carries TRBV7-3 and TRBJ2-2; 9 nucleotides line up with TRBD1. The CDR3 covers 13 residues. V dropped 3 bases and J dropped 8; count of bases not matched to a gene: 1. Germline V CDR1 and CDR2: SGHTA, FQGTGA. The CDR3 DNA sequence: TGTGCCAGCAGCTTGGGGACAGGGGGGGAGCTGTTTTTT. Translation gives CASSLGTGGELFF.

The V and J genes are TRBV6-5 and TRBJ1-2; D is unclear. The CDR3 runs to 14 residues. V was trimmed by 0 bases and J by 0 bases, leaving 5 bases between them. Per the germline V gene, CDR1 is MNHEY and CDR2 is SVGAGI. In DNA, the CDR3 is TGTGCCAGCAGTTACTCGCCAGCTAACTATGGCTACACCTTC. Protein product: CASSYSPANYGYTF.

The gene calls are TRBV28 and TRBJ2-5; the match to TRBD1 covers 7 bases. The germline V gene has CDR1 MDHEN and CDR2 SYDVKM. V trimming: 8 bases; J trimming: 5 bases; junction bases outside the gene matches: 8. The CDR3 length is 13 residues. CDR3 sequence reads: CASCRQGGETQYF. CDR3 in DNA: TGTGCCAGCTGCCGACAGGGTGGGGAGACCCAGTACTTC.

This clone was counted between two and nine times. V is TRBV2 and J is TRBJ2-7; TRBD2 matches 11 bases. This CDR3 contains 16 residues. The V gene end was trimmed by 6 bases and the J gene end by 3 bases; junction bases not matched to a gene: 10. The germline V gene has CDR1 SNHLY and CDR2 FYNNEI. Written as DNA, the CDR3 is TGTGCCAGCAGAGGGTCGACCGGGACTAGCGGCTACGAGCAGTACTTC. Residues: CASRGSTGTSGYEQYF. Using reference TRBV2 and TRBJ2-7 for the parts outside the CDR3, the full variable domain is EPEVTQTPSHQVTQMGQEVILRCVPISNHLYFYWYRQILGQKVEFLVSFYNNEISEKSEIFDDQFSVERPDGSNFTLKIRSTKLEDSAMYFCASRGSTGTSGYEQYFGPGTRLTVT.

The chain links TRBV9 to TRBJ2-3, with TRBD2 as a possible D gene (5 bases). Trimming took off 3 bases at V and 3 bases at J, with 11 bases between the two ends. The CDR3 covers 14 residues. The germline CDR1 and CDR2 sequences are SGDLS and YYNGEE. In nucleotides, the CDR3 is TGTGCCAGCAGCGAGGAGGTGGGAACAGATACGCAGTATTTT. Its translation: CASSEEVGTDTQYF. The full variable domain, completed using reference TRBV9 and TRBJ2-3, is DSGVTQTPKHLITATGQRVTLRCSPRSGDLSVYWYQQSLDQGLQFLIQYYNGEERAKGNILERFSAQQFPDLHSELNLSSLELGDSALYFCASSEEVGTDTQYFGPGTRLTVL.

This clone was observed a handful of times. The CDR3: CASSRGWGDTEAFF. The CDR3 DNA follows: TGTGCCAGTAGTAGGGGTTGGGGGGACACTGAAGCTTTCTTT. V usage is TRBV19 and J usage is TRBJ1-1; perhaps TRBD1 as D (5 bases). The CDR3 is 14 amino acids. Per the germline V gene, CDR1 is LNHDA and CDR2 is SQIVND (reference sequence). V was trimmed by 4 bases and J by 3 bases, leaving 12 bases between them.

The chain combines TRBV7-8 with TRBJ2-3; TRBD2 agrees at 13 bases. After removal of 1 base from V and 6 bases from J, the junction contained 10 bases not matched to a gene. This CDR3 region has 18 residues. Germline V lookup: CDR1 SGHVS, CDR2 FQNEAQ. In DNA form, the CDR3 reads TGTGCCAGCAGCTTAGGAAAGACTAGCGGGGGGCTAGGGGATACGCAGTATTTT. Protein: CASSLGKTSGGLGDTQYF. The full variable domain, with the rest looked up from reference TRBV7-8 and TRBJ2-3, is GAGVSQSPRYKVAKRGQDVALRCDPISGHVSLFWYQQALGQGPEFLTYFQNEAQLDKSGLPSDRFFAERPEGSVSTLKIQRTQQEDSAVYLCASSLGKTSGGLGDTQYFGPGTRLTVL.

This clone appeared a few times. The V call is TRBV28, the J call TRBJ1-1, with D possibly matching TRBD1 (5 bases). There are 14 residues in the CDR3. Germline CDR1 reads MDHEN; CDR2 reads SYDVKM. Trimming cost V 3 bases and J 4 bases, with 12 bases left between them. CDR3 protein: CASSFTGSGTEAFF. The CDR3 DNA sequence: TGTGCCAGCAGTTTCACAGGTTCGGGCACTGAAGCTTTCTTT. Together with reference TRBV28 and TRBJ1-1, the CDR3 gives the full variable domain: DVKVTQSSRYLVKRTGEKVFLECVQDMDHENMFWYRQDPGLGLRLIYFSYDVKMKEKGDIPEGYSVSREKKERFSLILESASTNQTSMYLCASSFTGSGTEAFFGQGTRLTVV.

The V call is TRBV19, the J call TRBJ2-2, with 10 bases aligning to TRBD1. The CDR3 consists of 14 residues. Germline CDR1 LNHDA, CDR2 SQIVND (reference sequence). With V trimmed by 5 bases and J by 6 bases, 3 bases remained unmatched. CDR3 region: CASSRDRGAGELFF. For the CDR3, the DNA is TGTGCCAGTAGTCGGGACAGGGGAGCCGGGGAGCTGTTTTTT.

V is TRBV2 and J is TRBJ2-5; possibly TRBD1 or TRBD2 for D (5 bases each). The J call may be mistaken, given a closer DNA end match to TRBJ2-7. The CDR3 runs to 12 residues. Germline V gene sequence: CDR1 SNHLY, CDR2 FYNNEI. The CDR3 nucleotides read TGTGCCAGCAGTGACGAGGGACACGAGCAGTACTTC. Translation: CASSDEGHEQYF.

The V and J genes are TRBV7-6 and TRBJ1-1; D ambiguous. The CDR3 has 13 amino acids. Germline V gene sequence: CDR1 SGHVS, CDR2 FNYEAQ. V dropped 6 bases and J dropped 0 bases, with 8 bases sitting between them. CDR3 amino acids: CASSSGVNTEAFF. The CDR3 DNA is TGTGCCAGCAGTTCCGGGGTGAACACTGAAGCTTTCTTT. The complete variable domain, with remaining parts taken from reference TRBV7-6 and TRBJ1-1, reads GAGVSQSPRYKVTKRGQDVALRCDPISGHVSLYWYRQALGQGPEFLTYFNYEAQQDKSGLPNDRFSAERPEGSISTLTIQRTEQRDSAMYRCASSSGVNTEAFFGQGTRLTVV.

The CDR3 reads CASSTRDRGLGNTEAFF. In nucleotides, the CDR3 is TGTGCCAGTAGTACCCGGGACAGGGGGCTTGGGAACACTGAAGCTTTCTTT. The chain joins TRBV19 to TRBJ1-1, with 12 bases fitting TRBD1. Trimming removed 4 bases from V and 1 base from J; junction bases left unmatched: 7. The CDR3 sequence is 17 residues long. Looked up from germline, CDR1 is LNHDA and CDR2 is SQIVND (reference sequence).

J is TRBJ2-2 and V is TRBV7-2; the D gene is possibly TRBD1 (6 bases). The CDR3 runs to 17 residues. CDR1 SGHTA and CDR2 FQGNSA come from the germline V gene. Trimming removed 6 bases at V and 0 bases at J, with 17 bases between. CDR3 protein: CASSSTGLSTNTGELFF. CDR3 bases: TGTGCCAGCAGTTCGACAGGACTCAGTACGAACACCGGGGAGCTGTTTTTT.

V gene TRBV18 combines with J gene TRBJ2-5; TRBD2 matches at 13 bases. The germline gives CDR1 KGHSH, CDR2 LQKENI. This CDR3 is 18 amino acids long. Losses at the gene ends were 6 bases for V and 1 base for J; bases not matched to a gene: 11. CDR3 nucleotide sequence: TGTGCCAGCTCGACTCTAACGACTAGCGGGGGGCTCCAAGAGACCCAGTACTTC. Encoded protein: CASSTLTTSGGLQETQYF.

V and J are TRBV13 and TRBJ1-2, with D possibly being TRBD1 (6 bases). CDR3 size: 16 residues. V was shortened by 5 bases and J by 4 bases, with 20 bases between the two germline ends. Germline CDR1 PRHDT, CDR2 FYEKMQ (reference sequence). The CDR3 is CASSLLEQGDRYGYTF. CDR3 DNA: TGTGCCAGCAGCCTTTTGGAACAGGGTGATCGCTATGGCTACACCTTC.

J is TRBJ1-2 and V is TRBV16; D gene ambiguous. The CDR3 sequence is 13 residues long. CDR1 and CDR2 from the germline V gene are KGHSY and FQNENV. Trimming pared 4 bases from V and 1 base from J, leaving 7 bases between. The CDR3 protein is CASSPNNNYGYTF. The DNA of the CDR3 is TGTGCCAGCAGCCCCAACAATAACTATGGCTACACCTTC.

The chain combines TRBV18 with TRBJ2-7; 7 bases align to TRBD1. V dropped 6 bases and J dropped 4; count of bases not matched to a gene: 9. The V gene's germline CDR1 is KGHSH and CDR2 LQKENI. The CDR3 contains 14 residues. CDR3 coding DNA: TGTGCCAGCTCTCTAGGACAGGAAATGTACGAGCAGTACTTC. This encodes CASSLGQEMYEQYF.

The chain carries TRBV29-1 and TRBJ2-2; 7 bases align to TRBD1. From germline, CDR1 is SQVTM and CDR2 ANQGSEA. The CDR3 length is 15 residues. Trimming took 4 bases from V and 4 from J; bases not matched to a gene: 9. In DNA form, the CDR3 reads TGCAGCGTTGTGGGGGTACAGGGGAGCACCGGGGAGCTGTTTTTT. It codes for CSVVGVQGSTGELFF.

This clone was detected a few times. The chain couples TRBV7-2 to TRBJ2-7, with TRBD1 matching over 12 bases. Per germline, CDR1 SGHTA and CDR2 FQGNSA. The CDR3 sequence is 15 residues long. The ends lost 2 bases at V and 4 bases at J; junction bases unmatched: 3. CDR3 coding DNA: TGTGCCAGCAGCTTATGGGGACAGGGGGCTTACGAGCAGTACTTC. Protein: CASSLWGQGAYEQYF.

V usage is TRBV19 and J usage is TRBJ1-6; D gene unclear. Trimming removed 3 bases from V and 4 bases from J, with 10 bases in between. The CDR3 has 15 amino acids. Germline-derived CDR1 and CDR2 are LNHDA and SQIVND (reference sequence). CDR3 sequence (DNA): TGTGCCAGTAGTATCCGGGTCGCTTATAATTCACCCCTCCACTTT. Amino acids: CASSIRVAYNSPLHF.

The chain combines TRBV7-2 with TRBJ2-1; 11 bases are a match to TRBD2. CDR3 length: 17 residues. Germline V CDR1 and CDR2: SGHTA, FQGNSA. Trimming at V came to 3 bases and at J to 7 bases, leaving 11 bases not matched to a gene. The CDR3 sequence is CASSFRTSGSPRNEQFF. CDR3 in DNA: TGTGCCAGCAGCTTTCGGACTAGCGGGTCCCCAAGGAATGAGCAGTTCTTC.